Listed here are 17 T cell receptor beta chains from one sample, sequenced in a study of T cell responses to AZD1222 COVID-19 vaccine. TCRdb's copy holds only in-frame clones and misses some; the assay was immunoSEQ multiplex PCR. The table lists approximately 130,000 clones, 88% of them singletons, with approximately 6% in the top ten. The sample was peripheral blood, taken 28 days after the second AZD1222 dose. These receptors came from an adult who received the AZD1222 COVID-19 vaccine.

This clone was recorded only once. The CDR3 loop is CARTIGLGSGYGYTF. The DNA for the CDR3 is TGTGCCAGGACAATTGGCCTGGGGAGTGGCTATGGCTACACCTTC. The genes are TRBV11-3 and TRBJ1-2; no firm D call. The CDR3 spans 15 residues. The germline gives CDR1 SGHNT, CDR2 YENEEA. Trimming took off 9 bases at V and 4 bases at J, with 21 bases between the two ends.

DNA for the CDR3: TGTGCCAGCAGTCTCAGTGCGGGGCCCACAGATACGCAGTATTTT. Amino acids: CASSLSAGPTDTQYF. The chain recombines TRBV6-5 with TRBJ2-3, with D possibly matching TRBD2 (6 bases). Germline CDR1 MNHEY, CDR2 SVGAGI. V lost 5 bases and J 2 bases, leaving 14 bases between the germline ends. The CDR3 totals 15 residues.

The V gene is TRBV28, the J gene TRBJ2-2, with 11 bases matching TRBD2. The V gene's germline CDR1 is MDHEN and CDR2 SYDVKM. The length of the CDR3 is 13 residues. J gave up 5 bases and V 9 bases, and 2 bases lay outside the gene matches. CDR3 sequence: CASSGGVTGELFF. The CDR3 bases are TGTGCCAGTAGCGGGGGGGTTACCGGGGAGCTGTTTTTT.

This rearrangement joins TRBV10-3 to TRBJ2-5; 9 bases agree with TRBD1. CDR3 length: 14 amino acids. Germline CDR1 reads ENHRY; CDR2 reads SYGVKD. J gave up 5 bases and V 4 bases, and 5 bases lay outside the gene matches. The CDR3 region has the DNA TGTGCCATCAGTGGGGACAGGGTTAGGGAGACCCAGTACTTC. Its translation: CAISGDRVRETQYF.

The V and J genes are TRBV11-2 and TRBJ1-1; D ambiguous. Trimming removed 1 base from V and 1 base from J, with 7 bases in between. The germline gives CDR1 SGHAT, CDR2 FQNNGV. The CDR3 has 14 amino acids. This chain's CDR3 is CASSLGQSNTEAFF. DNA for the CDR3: TGTGCCAGCAGCTTAGGTCAGTCGAACACTGAAGCTTTCTTT.

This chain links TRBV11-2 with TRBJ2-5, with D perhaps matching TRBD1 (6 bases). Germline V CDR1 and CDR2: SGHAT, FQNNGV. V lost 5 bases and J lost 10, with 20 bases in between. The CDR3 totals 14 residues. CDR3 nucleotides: TGTGCCAGCAGCCCCAGACAGGACTTTGGATTCCAGTACTTC. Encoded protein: CASSPRQDFGFQYF.

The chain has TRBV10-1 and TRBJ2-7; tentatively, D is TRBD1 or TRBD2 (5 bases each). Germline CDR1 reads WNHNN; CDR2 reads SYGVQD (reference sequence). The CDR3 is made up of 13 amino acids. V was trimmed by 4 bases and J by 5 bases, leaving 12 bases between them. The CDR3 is CASSGDPLNEQYF. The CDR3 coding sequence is TGCGCCAGCAGTGGGGACCCACTGAACGAGCAGTACTTC.

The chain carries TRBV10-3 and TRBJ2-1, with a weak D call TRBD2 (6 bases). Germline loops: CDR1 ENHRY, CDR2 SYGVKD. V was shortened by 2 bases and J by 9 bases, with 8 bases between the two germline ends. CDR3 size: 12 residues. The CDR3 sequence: CAISEGTFEQFF. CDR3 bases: TGTGCCATCAGTGAGGGGACTTTTGAGCAGTTCTTC.

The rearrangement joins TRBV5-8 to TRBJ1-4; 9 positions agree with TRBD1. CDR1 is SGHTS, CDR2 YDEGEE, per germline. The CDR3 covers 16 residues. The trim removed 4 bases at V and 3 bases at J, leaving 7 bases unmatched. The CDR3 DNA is TGTGCCAGCAGCGCCGGACAGGGGTGGTCTAATGAAAAACTGTTTTTT. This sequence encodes CASSAGQGWSNEKLFF.

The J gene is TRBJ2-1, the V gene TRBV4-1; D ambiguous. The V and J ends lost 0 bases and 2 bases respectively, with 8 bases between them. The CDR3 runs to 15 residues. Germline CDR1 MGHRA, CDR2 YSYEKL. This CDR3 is CASSQDRPTYNEQFF. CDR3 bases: TGCGCCAGCAGCCAAGACAGGCCGACCTACAATGAGCAGTTCTTC.

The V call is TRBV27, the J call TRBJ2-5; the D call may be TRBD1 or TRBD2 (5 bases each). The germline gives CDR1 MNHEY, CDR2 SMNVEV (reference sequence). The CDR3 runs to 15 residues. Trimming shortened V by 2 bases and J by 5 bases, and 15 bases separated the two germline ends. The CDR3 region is CASSLRDRLGETQYF. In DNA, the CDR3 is TGTGCCAGCAGTTTAAGGGACCGATTGGGGGAGACCCAGTACTTC.

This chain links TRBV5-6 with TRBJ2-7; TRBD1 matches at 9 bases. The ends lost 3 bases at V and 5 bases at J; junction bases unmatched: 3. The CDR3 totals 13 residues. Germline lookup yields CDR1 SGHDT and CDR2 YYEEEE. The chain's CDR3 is CASSWDREDEQYF. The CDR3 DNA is TGTGCCAGCAGCTGGGACAGGGAGGACGAGCAGTACTTC.

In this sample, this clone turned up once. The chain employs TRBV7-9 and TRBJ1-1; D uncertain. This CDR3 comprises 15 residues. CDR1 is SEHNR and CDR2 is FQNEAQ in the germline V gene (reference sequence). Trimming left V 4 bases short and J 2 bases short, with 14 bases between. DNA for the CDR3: TGTGCCAGCAGCTCCGCCACTTTGATCAACACTGAAGCTTTCTTT. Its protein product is CASSSATLINTEAFF.

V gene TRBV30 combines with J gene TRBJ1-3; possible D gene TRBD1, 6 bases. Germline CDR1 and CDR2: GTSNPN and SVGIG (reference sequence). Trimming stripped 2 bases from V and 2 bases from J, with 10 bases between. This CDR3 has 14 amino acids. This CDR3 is CAWSRNRAGNTIYF. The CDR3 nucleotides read TGTGCCTGGAGTCGGAACAGGGCTGGAAACACCATATATTTT.

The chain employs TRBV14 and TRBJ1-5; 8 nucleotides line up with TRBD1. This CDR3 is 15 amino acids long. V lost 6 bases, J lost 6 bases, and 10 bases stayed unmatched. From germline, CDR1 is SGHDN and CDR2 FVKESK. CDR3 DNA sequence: TGTGCCAGCAGGCCAACAGGGGGTGATCGTCAGCCCCAGCATTTT. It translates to CASRPTGGDRQPQHF.

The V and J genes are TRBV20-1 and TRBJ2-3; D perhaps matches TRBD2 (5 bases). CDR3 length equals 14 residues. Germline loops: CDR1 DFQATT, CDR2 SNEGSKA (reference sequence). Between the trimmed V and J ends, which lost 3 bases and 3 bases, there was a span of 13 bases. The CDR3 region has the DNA TGCAGTGCTAGTAGAGGGATGAGGACAGATACGCAGTATTTT. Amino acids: CSASRGMRTDTQYF.

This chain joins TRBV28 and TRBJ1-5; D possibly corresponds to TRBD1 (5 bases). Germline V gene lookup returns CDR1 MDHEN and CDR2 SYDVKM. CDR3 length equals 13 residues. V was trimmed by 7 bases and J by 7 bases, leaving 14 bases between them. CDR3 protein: CASMVSRQQPQHF. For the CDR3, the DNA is TGTGCCAGCATGGTTTCCCGACAGCAGCCCCAGCATTTT.